These T cell receptor beta chains were read from a single sample in a study of OX40 agonist ivuxolimab in advanced cancers. Generated by immunoSEQ multiplex PCR, the TCRdb table keeps only in-frame clones and is missing some. This table has approximately 60,000 clones, about 80% appearing once. The sample was CD4+ or CD8+ T cells sorted from blood, taken in a trial of the OX40 agonist ivuxolimab. The receptors come from an adult with an advanced solid tumor such as melanoma, head and neck, liver or kidney cancer. Each CDR3 is given with its conserved first and last residue. The D gene is left open where the match is weak. The size field is filled for only some rows; it gives once, few, many or a size class.

>-|TRBV5-1|-|TRBJ2-5
CASSSRHLGAQETQYF
TGCGCCAGCAGCTCTCGCCATTTGGGCGCCCAAGAGACCCAGTACTTC
>-|TRBV6-1|-|TRBJ2-7
CASSARDETYEQYF
TGTGCCAGCAGTGCCCGGGACGAAACTTACGAGCAGTACTTC
>-|TRBV11-2|-|TRBJ1-2
CASSLGTQGYGYTF
TGTGCCAGCAGCTTAGGGACCCAGGGGTATGGCTACACCTTC
>-|TRBV18|TRBD1|TRBJ2-7
CASSLQSTGAYEQYF
TGTGCCAGCTCACTTCAATCGACAGGGGCCTACGAGCAGTACTTC
>-|TRBV7-9|TRBD1|TRBJ2-1
CASSLLAGRGNEQFF
TGTGCCAGCAGCTTATTGGCGGGCAGGGGGAATGAGCAGTTCTTC
>-|TRBV6-6|TRBD2|TRBJ2-7
CASRNSGRALYEQYF
TGTGCCAGCAGGAACAGCGGGAGGGCCCTCTACGAGCAGTACTTC
>once|TRBV18|TRBD1|TRBJ1-5
CASSGQGEDQPQHF
TGTGCCAGCTCGGGACAGGGGGAAGATCAGCCCCAGCATTTT
>-|TRBV5-1|TRBD1|TRBJ1-4
CASSPLGQGREKLFF
TGCGCCAGCAGCCCGCTGGGACAGGGGCGCGAAAAACTGTTTTTT
>-|TRBV7-9|-|TRBJ2-3
CASGTTDTQYF
TGTGCCAGCGGAACCACAGATACGCAGTATTTT
>-|TRBV30|-|TRBJ1-1
CAWSTPMGTEAFF
TGTGCCTGGAGTACCCCGATGGGCACTGAAGCTTTCTTT
>-|TRBV19|-|TRBJ2-7
CASSIPGNEQYF
TGTGCCAGTAGTATTCCGGGGAACGAGCAGTACTTC
>-|TRBV6-5|TRBD1|TRBJ1-1
CASSQGGEAFF
TGTGCCAGCAGTCAGGGGGGTGAAGCTTTCTTT
>-|TRBV5-5|-|TRBJ2-5
CASSSLAGETQYF
TGTGCCAGCAGCTCTCTCGCGGGAGAGACCCAGTACTTC
>-|TRBV5-1|-|TRBJ2-3
CASSFPGADTQYF
TGCGCCAGCAGTTTTCCGGGGGCAGATACGCAGTATTTT